This T cell receptor beta chain was captured in a study of T cells after yellow fever vaccination. The CDR3 has 13 residues. The V end lost 6 bases, the J end lost 6 bases, and 12 bases lay between the germline ends. Per germline, CDR1 LGHNA and CDR2 YSLEER. From the 5' RACE reads, TCRdb called clonotypes with MiXCR, one entry per CDR3 protein. The repertoire holds tens of thousands of distinct CDR3 sequences, with approximately 7% as singletons. The study's findings and limits: The study re-detected most primary-vaccination clones after the booster (around 96% CD4, roughly 85% CD8). CD4 and CD8 compartments shared a small share of clonotypes.

By proportion, this clonotype is medium-sized. Its antigen is still unknown. The TCR sequence derives from a man younger than 30 who received the YFV17D yellow fever vaccine. The V gene is TRBV4-3, the J gene TRBJ1-5; D remains ambiguous. The sample was CD8+ T cells sorted from PBMCs, taken about 41 days after the first yellow fever vaccination. The DNA for the CDR3 is TGCGCCAGCAGTGCCAGTTCTGGTCAGCCCCAGCATTTT. Amino acids: CASSASSGQPQHF.